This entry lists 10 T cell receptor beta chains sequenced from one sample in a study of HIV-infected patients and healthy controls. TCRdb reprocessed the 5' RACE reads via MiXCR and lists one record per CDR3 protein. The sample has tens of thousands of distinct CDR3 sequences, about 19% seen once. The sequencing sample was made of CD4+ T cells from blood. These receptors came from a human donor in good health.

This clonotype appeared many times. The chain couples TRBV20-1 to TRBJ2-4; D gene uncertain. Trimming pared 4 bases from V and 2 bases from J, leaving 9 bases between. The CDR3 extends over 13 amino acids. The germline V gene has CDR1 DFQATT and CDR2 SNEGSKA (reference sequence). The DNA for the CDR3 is TGCAGTGCTATAAAAGGGACCAAAAACATTCAGTACTTC. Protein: CSAIKGTKNIQYF.

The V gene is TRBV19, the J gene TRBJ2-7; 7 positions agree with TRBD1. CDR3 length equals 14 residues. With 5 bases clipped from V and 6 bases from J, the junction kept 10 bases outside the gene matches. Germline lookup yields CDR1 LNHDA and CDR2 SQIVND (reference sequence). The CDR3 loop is CASSQRDRSVEQYF. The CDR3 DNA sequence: TGTGCCAGTAGTCAACGGGACAGATCCGTCGAGCAGTACTTC. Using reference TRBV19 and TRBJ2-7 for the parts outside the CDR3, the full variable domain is DGGITQSPKYLFRKEGQNVTLSCEQNLNHDAMYWYRQDPGQGLRLIYYSQIVNDFQKGDIAEGYSVSREKKESFPLTVTSAQKNPTAFYLCASSQRDRSVEQYFGPGTRLTVT.

The CDR3 is CSVEDPLTGVNGYTF. The CDR3 nucleotides are TGCAGCGTTGAAGACCCCCTGACAGGGGTGAATGGCTACACCTTC. The chain recombines TRBV29-1 with TRBJ1-2, with TRBD1 identical over 8 bases. The CDR3 contains 15 residues. The germline gives CDR1 SQVTM, CDR2 ANQGSEA. The J segment lost 6 bases and the V segment lost 0 bases, leaving 9 bases of the junction unmatched. The whole variable domain, remainder taken from reference TRBV29-1 and TRBJ1-2, is SAVISQKPSRDICQRGTSLTIQCQVDSQVTMMFWYRQQPGQSLTLIATANQGSEATYESGFVIDKFPISRPNLTFSTLTVSNMSPEDSSIYLCSVEDPLTGVNGYTFGSGTRLTVV.

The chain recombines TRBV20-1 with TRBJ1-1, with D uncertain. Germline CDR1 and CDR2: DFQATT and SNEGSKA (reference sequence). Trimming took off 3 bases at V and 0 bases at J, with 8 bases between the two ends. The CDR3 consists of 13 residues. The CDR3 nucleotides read TGCAGTGCTAGGGATGACATGAACACTGAAGCTTTCTTT. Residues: CSARDDMNTEAFF.

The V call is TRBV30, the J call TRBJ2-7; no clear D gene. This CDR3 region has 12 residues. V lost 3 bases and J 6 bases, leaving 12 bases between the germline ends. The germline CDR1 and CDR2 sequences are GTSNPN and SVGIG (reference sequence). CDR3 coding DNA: TGTGCCTGGAGGGTCATAAGGTCCGAGCAGTACTTC. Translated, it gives CAWRVIRSEQYF.

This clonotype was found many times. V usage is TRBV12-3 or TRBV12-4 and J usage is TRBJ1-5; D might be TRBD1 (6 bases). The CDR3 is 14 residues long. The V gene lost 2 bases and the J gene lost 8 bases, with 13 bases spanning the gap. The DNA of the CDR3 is TGTGCCAGCAGTTTAAAGGACAGTGCTGAGCCCCAGCATTTT. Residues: CASSLKDSAEPQHF.

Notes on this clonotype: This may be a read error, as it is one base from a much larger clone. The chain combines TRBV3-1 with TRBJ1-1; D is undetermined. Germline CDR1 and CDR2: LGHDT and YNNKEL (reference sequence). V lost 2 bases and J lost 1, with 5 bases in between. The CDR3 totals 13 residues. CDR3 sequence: CASSQQRNTEAFF. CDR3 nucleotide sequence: TGTGCCAGCAGCCAACAGCGGAACACTGAAGCTTTCTTT.

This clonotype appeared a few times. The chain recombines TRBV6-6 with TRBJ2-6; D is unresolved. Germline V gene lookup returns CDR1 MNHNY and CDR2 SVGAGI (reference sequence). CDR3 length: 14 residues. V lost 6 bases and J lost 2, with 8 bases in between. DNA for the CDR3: TGTGCCAGCAGGACGACCGCTGGGGCCAACGTCCTGACTTTC. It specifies CASRTTAGANVLTF.

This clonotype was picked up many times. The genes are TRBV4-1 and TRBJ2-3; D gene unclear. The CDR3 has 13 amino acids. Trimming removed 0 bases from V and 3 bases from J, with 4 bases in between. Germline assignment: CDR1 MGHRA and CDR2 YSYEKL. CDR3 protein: CASSQDRTDTQYF. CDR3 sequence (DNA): TGCGCCAGCAGCCAAGATAGGACAGATACGCAGTATTTT.

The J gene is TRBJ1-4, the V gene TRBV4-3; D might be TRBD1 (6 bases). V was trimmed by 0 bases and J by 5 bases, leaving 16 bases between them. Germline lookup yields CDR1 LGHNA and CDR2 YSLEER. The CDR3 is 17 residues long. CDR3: CASSQDSWGRGNEKLFF. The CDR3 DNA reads TGCGCCAGCAGCCAAGATTCTTGGGGGAGGGGGAATGAAAAACTGTTTTTT.